This T cell receptor beta chain came from a study of blood T cell repertoires in COVID-19. Overall study: Donors in the United States, Italy and Spain gave samples during acute or convalescent COVID-19. T cells, B-cell-depleted T cells, or PBMCs provided the cDNA or gDNA that served as material.

Germline values: CDR1 SQVTM, CDR2 ANQGSEA. The CDR3 runs to 12 residues. Trimming cost V 6 bases and J 0 bases, with 9 bases left between them. In the original workflow: Amplifying reference gene primers gave estimates of nucleated cell counts. The data were produced by immunoSEQ multiplex PCR, yet TCRdb's version contains in-frame clones alone and is incomplete. D and trimming come from the DNA, and the V and J calls and clone size come from that table. Found here are 95,000 to 130,000 clones, about 80% of them singletons; the top ten hold just under 7.5%. The J gene is TRBJ2-7, the V gene TRBV29-1, with D perhaps TRBD1 (6 bases). The sequenced sample consisted of peripheral blood. The sequence derives from a man in his sixties or seventies with active or convalescent COVID-19. CDR3 bases: TGCAGCGTAGCGGACAGCTCCTACGAGCAGTACTTC. It yields the protein CSVADSSYEQYF.